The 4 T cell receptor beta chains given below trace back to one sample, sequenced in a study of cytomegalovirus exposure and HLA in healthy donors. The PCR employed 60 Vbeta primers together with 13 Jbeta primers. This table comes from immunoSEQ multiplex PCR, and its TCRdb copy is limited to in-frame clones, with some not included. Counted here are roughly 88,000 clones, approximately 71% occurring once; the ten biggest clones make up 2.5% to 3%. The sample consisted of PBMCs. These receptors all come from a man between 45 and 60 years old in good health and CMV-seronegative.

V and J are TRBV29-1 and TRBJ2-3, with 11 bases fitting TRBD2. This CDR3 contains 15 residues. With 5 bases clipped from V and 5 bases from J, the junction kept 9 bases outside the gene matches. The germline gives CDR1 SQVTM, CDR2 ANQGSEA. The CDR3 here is CSVTLAGDLGDTQYF. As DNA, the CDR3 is TGCAGCGTTACACTAGCGGGGGACCTAGGAGATACGCAGTATTTT.

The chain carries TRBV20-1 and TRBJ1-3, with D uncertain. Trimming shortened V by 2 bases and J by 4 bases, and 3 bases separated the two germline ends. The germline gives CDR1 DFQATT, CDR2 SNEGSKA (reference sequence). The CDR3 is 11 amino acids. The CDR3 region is CSARQGNTIYF. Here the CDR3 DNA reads TGCAGTGCTAGACAGGGAAACACCATATATTTT.

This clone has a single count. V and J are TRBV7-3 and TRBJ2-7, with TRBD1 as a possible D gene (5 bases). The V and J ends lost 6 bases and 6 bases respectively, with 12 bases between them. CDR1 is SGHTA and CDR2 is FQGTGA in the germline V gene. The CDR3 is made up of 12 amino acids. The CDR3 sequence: CASSDRGSEQYF. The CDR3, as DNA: TGTGCCAGCAGTGATAGGGGTTCCGAGCAGTACTTC.

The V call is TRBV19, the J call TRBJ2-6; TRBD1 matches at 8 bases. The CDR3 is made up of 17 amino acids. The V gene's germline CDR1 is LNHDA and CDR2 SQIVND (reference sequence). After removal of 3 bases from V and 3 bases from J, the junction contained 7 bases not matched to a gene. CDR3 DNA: TGTGCCAGTAGTATCGGCAGGGGGCGAGATGGGGCCAACGTCCTGACTTTC. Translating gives CASSIGRGRDGANVLTF. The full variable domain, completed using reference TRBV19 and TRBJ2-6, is DGGITQSPKYLFRKEGQNVTLSCEQNLNHDAMYWYRQDPGQGLRLIYYSQIVNDFQKGDIAEGYSVSREKKESFPLTVTSAQKNPTAFYLCASSIGRGRDGANVLTFGAGSRLTVL.